This section outlines one TCR beta chain sequence together with its context. Its antigen is still unknown. One base away there is no much larger clone; base qualities are not given. At one collaborating source in Seattle, patients were enrolled during active infection and were followed longitudinally through the course of disease. The collaborating institutions used their own protocols to collect whole blood in K2EDTA tubes. For TCRbeta analysis, collaborator samples were shipped as frozen whole blood, as isolated PBMCs, or as DNA extracted from either sample type. TCRbeta CDR3 regions were amplified from genomic DNA using the immunoSEQ Assay, a bias-controlled multiplex PCR. Per the source publication's procedure: The number of nucleated cells in each sample was estimated from the amplification of reference gene primers within the assay. To quantify the absolute abundance of each unique TCRbeta CDR3 rearrangement, sequence reads were collapsed and filtered. For each sample, productive Simpson clonality was calculated as the square root of Simpson's diversity index over productive rearrangements. The source is immuneACCESS, and TCRdb retained only in-frame sequences with V and J called. Part of the clones is not carried over; for the studies checked, unresolved V genes explain less than half of this, and the remainder is unexplained. V, J and clone size are those of that table, while D and trimming were read from the DNA. Across this sample there are approximately 500,000 clones, with roughly 89% seen only once. Roughly 8.3% of the sample is held by the ten biggest clonotypes.

Compared with germline, V lacks 6 bases and J lacks 7 bases; bases without a gene match: 9. The germline V gene (reference sequence) provides CDR1 LNHDA and CDR2 SQIVND. The CDR3 goes from the cysteine to the phenylalanine over 14 residues. Kept here is only the CDR3 DNA, which spans 42 bases and is read in frame from base 1. These data originate in a study of blood T cell repertoires in COVID-19 (dated by TCRdb to 2018 to 2021). The study in broad terms: Samples covering the acute and convalescent phases of COVID-19 were provided by collaborators in the United States, Italy and Spain. The material from the prospective study consisted of cDNA or gDNA derived from T cells, B-cell-depleted T cells, or PBMCs. Subjects who had been exposed to COVID-19, were actively infected with it, or had recovered from it provided the deeply sampled blood TCRbeta repertoires that made up the dataset. A freely available public database, intended as a resource for researchers studying the immune response to SARS-CoV-2, is where the repertoires were released. Samples were obtained from the ongoing ImmuneRACE study (first 160 participants) and from 1,200 or so subjects provided by 6 global collaborators. Sample metadata almost always included a de-identified subject ID, COVID-19 status, age in years and sex. Where HLA class I and class II types were available, the types were taken from metadata supplied by the sample provider, not from assay-based typing. The study at large found these results: Clinical and demographic metadata were provided uncurated, with the amount varying by source and participant.

The clonotype was recovered from a woman in her forties or fifties with COVID-19, enrolled during active disease. The sample consisted of peripheral blood. Recombination joined TRBV19 with TRBJ1-5; 7 bases in the middle match TRBD1. In nucleotides, the sequence is TGTGCCAGTAGACACAGGGGAGTAGAGCAGCCCCAGCATTTT. Its protein product is CASRHRGVEQPQHF.